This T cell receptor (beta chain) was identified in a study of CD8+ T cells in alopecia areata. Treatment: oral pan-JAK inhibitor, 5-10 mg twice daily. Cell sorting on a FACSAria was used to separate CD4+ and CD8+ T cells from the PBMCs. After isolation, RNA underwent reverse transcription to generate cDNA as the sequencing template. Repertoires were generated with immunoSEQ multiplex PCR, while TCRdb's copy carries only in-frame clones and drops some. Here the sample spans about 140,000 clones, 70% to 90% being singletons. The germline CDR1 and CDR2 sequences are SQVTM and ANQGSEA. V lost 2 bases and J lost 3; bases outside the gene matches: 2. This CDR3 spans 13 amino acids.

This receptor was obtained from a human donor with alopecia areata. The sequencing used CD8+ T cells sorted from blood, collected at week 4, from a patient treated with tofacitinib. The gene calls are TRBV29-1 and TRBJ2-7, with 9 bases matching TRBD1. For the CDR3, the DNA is TGCAGCGTTGAACCGGGACAGGGCTACGAGCAGTACTTC. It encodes CSVEPGQGYEQYF.